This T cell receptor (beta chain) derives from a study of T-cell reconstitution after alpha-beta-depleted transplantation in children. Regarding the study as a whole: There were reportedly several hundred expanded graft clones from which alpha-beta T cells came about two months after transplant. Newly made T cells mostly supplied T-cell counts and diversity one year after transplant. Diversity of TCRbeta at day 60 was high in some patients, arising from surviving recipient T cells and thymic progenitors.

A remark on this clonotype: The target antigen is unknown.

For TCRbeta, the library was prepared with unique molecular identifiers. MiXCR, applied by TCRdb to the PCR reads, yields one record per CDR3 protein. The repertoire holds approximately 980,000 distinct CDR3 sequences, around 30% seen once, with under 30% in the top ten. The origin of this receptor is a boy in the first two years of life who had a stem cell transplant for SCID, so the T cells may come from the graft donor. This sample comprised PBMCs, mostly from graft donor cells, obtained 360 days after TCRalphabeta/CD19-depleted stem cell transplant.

As DNA, the CDR3 is TGCAGCGCGAGCGGGACACCAGATACGCAGTATTTT. It specifies CSASGTPDTQYF. V is TRBV29-1 and J is TRBJ2-3, with D possibly TRBD2 on 7 matching bases. V was trimmed by 7 bases and J by 4 bases, leaving 12 bases between them. CDR1 is SQVTM, CDR2 ANQGSEA, per germline. The CDR3 loop spans 12 amino acids.